The rows below give T cell receptor beta chains drawn from one sample of a study of T cells after yellow fever vaccination. TCRdb independently ran MiXCR on the 5' RACE reads; one entry per CDR3 protein. The sample has some 340,000 distinct CDR3 sequences; about 10% are singletons. Sequencing used CD4+ T cells sorted from PBMCs, obtained 45 days after the yellow fever booster vaccination. These TCRs come from a man in his late teens or twenties who received the YFV17D yellow fever vaccine. Each CDR3 is given with its conserved first and last residue. D genes are given only for firm matches. Where a row states a size, it is once, few, many or the class of an expanded clone; other rows omit it.

J | D | V | length | size | CDR3 | DNA
TRBJ2-2 | TRBD1 | TRBV7-2 | 15 | many | CASSLAGQSTGELFF | TGTGCCAGCAGCTTAGCGGGACAGAGCACCGGGGAGCTGTTTTTT
TRBJ2-7 | TRBD2 | TRBV10-3 | 17 | few | CAISDWTSGGRSYEQYF | TGTGCCATCAGTGACTGGACTAGCGGGGGCCGCTCCTACGAGCAGTACTTC
TRBJ2-1 | NA | TRBV15 | 15 | NA | CATSRTTLLYNEQFF | TGTGCCACCAGCAGAACTACCCTACTCTACAATGAGCAGTTCTTC
TRBJ1-3 | NA | TRBV20-1 | 13 | NA | CSARKVAGNTIYF | TGCAGTGCTAGAAAGGTAGCTGGAAACACCATATATTTT
TRBJ2-1 | TRBD2 | TRBV7-3 | 13 | many | CASSLAGGQEQFF | TGTGCCAGCAGCTTAGCGGGGGGGCAAGAGCAGTTCTTC
TRBJ1-1 | NA | TRBV6-1 | 12 | few | CAGGNRVTEAFF | TGTGCCGGAGGAAACAGGGTCACTGAAGCTTTCTTT
TRBJ1-5 | NA | TRBV12-3/TRBV12-4 | 15 | many | CASVGGASSNQPQHF | TGTGCCAGCGTAGGGGGGGCATCGAGCAATCAGCCCCAGCATTTT
TRBJ2-5 | NA | TRBV27 | 13 | NA | CASSWGAWETQYF | TGTGCCAGCAGTTGGGGGGCCTGGGAGACCCAGTACTTC
TRBJ1-6 | TRBD1 | TRBV5-1 | 16 | NA | CASSQTLTGSASPLHF | TGCGCCAGCAGCCAAACCTTGACAGGGAGCGCTTCACCCCTCCACTTT
TRBJ1-2 | NA | TRBV7-9 | 16 | few | CASSPGTRHSGYGYTF | TGTGCCAGCAGTCCCGGGACACGACATAGCGGGTATGGCTACACCTTC
TRBJ1-2 | NA | TRBV27 | 15 | many | CASSPFDRPNYGYTF | TGTGCCAGCAGTCCTTTCGACAGGCCTAACTATGGCTACACCTTC
TRBJ1-5 | NA | TRBV15 | 15 | NA | CATSTLDGINQPQHF | TGTGCCACCAGCACCTTAGATGGGATAAATCAGCCCCAGCATTTT
TRBJ2-7 | TRBD2 | TRBV4-1 | 15 | many | CASSPGLAGAYEQYF | TGCGCCAGCAGCCCGGGACTAGCGGGAGCCTACGAGCAGTACTTC
TRBJ2-5 | NA | TRBV5-1 | 16 | once | CASSPVPGAGLETQYF | TGCGCCAGCAGCCCGGTCCCTGGGGCAGGGCTTGAGACCCAGTACTTC
TRBJ2-5 | NA | TRBV12-3/TRBV12-4 | 15 | few | CASSRVGVGPETQYF | TGTGCCAGCAGCCGAGTGGGGGTGGGGCCAGAGACCCAGTACTTC
TRBJ1-5 | NA | TRBV7-2 | 13 | few | CASSIGVDQPQHF | TGTGCCAGCAGCATAGGGGTGGACCAGCCCCAGCATTTT
TRBJ1-2 | NA | TRBV3-1 | 15 | NA | CASSQVETPANGYTF | TGTGCCAGCAGCCAAGTCGAAACACCGGCCAACGGCTACACCTTC
TRBJ2-1 | NA | TRBV7-9 | 12 | few | CASTLLGYEQFF | TGTGCCAGCACCCTTTTAGGATATGAGCAGTTCTTC
TRBJ2-1 | TRBD2 | TRBV7-2 | 13 | NA | CASSSGTSPEQFF | TGTGCCAGCAGCTCCGGGACTAGCCCTGAGCAGTTCTTC
TRBJ2-5 | NA | TRBV6-2/TRBV6-3 | 14 | NA | CASSYRTVQETQYF | TGTGCCAGCAGTTACCGGACAGTACAAGAGACCCAGTACTTC
TRBJ1-2 | NA | TRBV7-2 | 13 | many | CASSYQGSGGYTF | TGTGCCAGCAGCTACCAGGGTTCTGGCGGCTACACCTTC
TRBJ2-1 | NA | TRBV7-9 | 16 | many | CASSRTGTWSTDEQFF | TGTGCCAGCAGCAGAACCGGGACTTGGTCGACCGATGAGCAGTTCTTC
TRBJ2-2 | NA | TRBV9 | 16 | NA | CASSVSEHDNTGELFF | TGTGCCAGCAGCGTATCCGAACACGACAACACCGGGGAGCTGTTTTTT
TRBJ1-4 | NA | TRBV2 | 13 | few | CASNSGADEKLFF | TGTGCCAGCAACTCAGGGGCCGATGAAAAACTGTTTTTT
TRBJ2-2 | TRBD1 | TRBV4-2 | 15 | few | CASSQATGYTGELFF | TGTGCCAGCAGCCAAGCGACAGGGTACACCGGGGAGCTGTTTTTT
TRBJ1-6 | TRBD1 | TRBV5-1 | 14 | many | CASSSGQGNSPLHF | TGCGCCAGCAGCTCGGGACAGGGTAATTCACCCCTCCACTTT
TRBJ2-4 | NA | TRBV7-8 | 14 | few | CASSLVGYKNIQYF | TGTGCCAGCAGCTTAGTGGGGTACAAAAACATTCAGTACTTC
TRBJ1-6 | NA | TRBV5-8 | 11 | many | CASSPAWPYHF | TGTGCCAGCAGTCCAGCCTGGCCCTACCACTTT
TRBJ1-2 | NA | TRBV12-3/TRBV12-4 | 11 | few | CASILRRGYTF | TGTGCCAGCATCCTCCGGCGGGGCTACACCTTC
TRBJ1-5 | NA | TRBV12-3/TRBV12-4 | 16 | many | CASSFSPGALNQPQHF | TGTGCCAGCAGTTTTAGTCCAGGGGCCCTCAATCAGCCCCAGCATTTT
TRBJ2-1 | TRBD2 | TRBV12-3/TRBV12-4 | 15 | many | CASTIMASGYNEQFF | TGTGCCAGCACAATTATGGCTAGCGGGTACAATGAGCAGTTCTTC
TRBJ2-4 | NA | TRBV5-4 | 15 | NA | CASSMDSAIKNIQYF | TGTGCCAGCAGCATGGACAGCGCCATTAAAAACATTCAGTACTTC
TRBJ1-1 | NA | TRBV20-1 | 14 | NA | CSARERQGNTEAFF | TGCAGTGCTAGAGAAAGGCAGGGGAACACTGAAGCTTTCTTT
TRBJ2-6 | TRBD1 | TRBV6-5 | 20 | many | CASRQLVGTGGRSGANVLTF | TGTGCCAGCAGACAACTCGTCGGGACAGGGGGGCGATCTGGGGCCAACGTCCTGACTTTC
TRBJ1-4 | NA | TRBV5-6 | 14 | NA | CASSFLAGSEKLFF | TGTGCCAGCAGCTTTCTGGCAGGGAGTGAAAAACTGTTTTTT
TRBJ2-1 | NA | TRBV4-3 | 15 | NA | CASSQEGSSYNEQFF | TGCGCCAGCAGCCAAGAAGGGAGCTCCTACAATGAGCAGTTCTTC
TRBJ2-5 | TRBD2 | TRBV7-2 | 14 | NA | CASSLDREVETQYF | TGTGCCAGCAGCTTAGACCGGGAGGTGGAGACCCAGTACTTC
TRBJ2-5 | TRBD2 | TRBV4-1 | 17 | NA | CASTLNRASGPRETQYF | TGCGCCAGCACTCTCAATCGGGCTAGCGGGCCTAGGGAGACCCAGTACTTC
TRBJ1-3 | TRBD1 | TRBV28 | 14 | few | CASNLQGTGNTIYF | TGTGCCAGCAACCTACAGGGGACTGGAAACACCATATATTTT
TRBJ2-5 | TRBD2 | TRBV10-3 | 14 | many | CAIRSSGDQETQYF | TGTGCCATCAGGTCTAGCGGGGACCAAGAGACCCAGTACTTC
TRBJ1-1 | NA | TRBV7-2 | 12 | few | CASSSVRTRAFF | TGTGCCAGCAGCTCTGTACGAACCCGAGCTTTCTTT
TRBJ2-5 | NA | TRBV7-2 | 13 | many | CASSSPAGLSQYF | TGTGCCAGCAGCTCCCCCGCTGGGCTGTCCCAGTACTTC
TRBJ2-4 | TRBD2 | TRBV20-1 | 16 | few | CSATITSGTPLTVQYF | TGCAGTGCCACAATAACTAGCGGGACCCCTCTCACCGTTCAGTACTTC
TRBJ2-3 | TRBD2 | TRBV5-1 | 17 | many | CASSLELAGTSTDTQYF | TGCGCCAGCAGCTTGGAGCTAGCGGGGACTAGCACAGATACGCAGTATTTT
TRBJ2-7 | NA | TRBV13 | 14 | NA | CASSSLLGAYEQYF | TGTGCCAGCAGCTCCCTCCTGGGGGCCTACGAGCAGTACTTC
TRBJ2-1 | NA | TRBV3-1 | 13 | few | CASSQDRWDEQFF | TGTGCCAGCAGCCAAGATCGTTGGGATGAGCAGTTCTTC
TRBJ2-1 | NA | TRBV18 | 17 | NA | CASSPSSGLGSYNEQFF | TGTGCCAGCTCACCGTCGAGCGGGTTGGGATCCTACAATGAGCAGTTCTTC
TRBJ2-1 | TRBD2 | TRBV4-1 | 17 | few | CASSQYQTSGRVSEQFF | TGCGCCAGCAGCCAATACCAGACTAGCGGGAGGGTCAGTGAGCAGTTCTTC
TRBJ2-5 | NA | TRBV3-1 | 13 | many | CASSLRLEETQYF | TGTGCCAGCAGCCTCCGACTAGAAGAGACCCAGTACTTC
TRBJ2-4 | NA | TRBV2 | 18 | NA | CASQRGGTYSVAKNIQYF | TGTGCCAGCCAACGAGGAGGGACATACTCTGTAGCCAAAAACATTCAGTACTTC
TRBJ2-5 | NA | TRBV5-1 | 15 | many | CASSLFTGRQETQYF | TGCGCCAGCAGCTTGTTCACAGGACGCCAAGAGACCCAGTACTTC